A single sample is the source of the 19 T cell receptor beta chains below, sequenced in a study of regulatory T cells in long-lasting Graves disease (dated by TCRdb to the early 2020s). Library creation used multiplex PCR. Instrument on record: Illumina HiSeq 4000. iRepertoire HTBI primers and Arm-PCR amplification of CDR3 regions were used to construct TCR beta libraries. TCRdb reran the public reads through fastp at Q25 and MiXCR, keeping productive beta chains. Rows are unified per CDR3 protein, each entry keeping the most common DNA and genes. This sample lists more than 650,000 distinct CDR3 sequences; about 30% were detected once. The top ten clones comprise under 55% of the sample. The sample's time point, from its label and the paper: persistent/refractory GD, antithyroid drugs over 5 years with positive TRAb. RNA was extracted from PBMCs in TRIzol for both TCR sequencing and RNA sequencing.

Here the sequenced sample was peripheral blood mononuclear cells (PBMCs), taken when the disease was refractory, from a patient treated with antithyroid drugs. These receptors all come from a female donor with Graves disease.

The V call is TRBV9, the J call TRBJ1-2; the D gene is possibly TRBD1 (5 bases). V was clipped by 6 bases and J by 5 bases, with 20 bases between them. Germline V gene sequence: CDR1 SGDLS, CDR2 YYNGEE. CDR3 size: 15 residues. CDR3 coding DNA: TGTGCCAGCAACCGCGCGGGTTTGCAGGGTTATGGCTACACCTTC. Its translation is CASNRAGLQGYGYTF.

A word on this clonotype: Germline is not matched at one junction end, which may reflect a read error. The chain joins TRBV25-1 to TRBJ2-5; TRBD2 aligns across 7 bases. The CDR3 totals 14 residues. From germline, CDR1 is MGHDK and CDR2 SYGVNS. CDR3 region: CASTEGSGGETQYF. The CDR3 coding sequence is TGTGCCAGCACTGAAGGTTCGGGAGGAGAGACCCAGTACTTC.

With respect to this clonotype: The junction and the germline gene differ at one end; a read error may be behind it. The rearrangement joins TRBV19 to TRBJ2-7, with D possibly being TRBD2 (5 bases). Germline V gives CDR1 LNHDA, CDR2 SQIVND (reference sequence). This CDR3 contains 12 residues. This CDR3 is CASSVRGYEQHF. CDR3 nucleotide sequence: TGTGCCAGTAGTGTCCGGGGATACGAGCAGCACTTC.

A few counts support this clonotype. The V call is TRBV27, the J call TRBJ1-2; 8 nucleotides agree with TRBD1. The germline gives CDR1 MNHEY, CDR2 SMNVEV (reference sequence). The CDR3 covers 19 residues. V shed 6 bases and J 0 bases; nucleotides not matched to a gene: 18. The CDR3 is CASSHHSRHRGEANYGYTF. In DNA, the CDR3 is TGTGCCAGCAGCCATCATTCAAGGCACAGGGGGGAAGCTAACTATGGCTACACCTTC.

This clonotype was picked up a small number of times. The chain uses TRBV20-1 and TRBJ2-7; D unclear. Germline V lookup: CDR1 DFQATT, CDR2 SNEGSKA (reference sequence). The V and J ends lost 0 bases and 0 bases respectively, with 15 bases between them. CDR3 length equals 16 residues. CDR3 loop: CSARDPMDTFSYEQYF. The CDR3 nucleotides are TGCAGTGCTAGAGATCCGATGGATACCTTCTCCTACGAGCAGTACTTC.

The chain uses TRBV7-3 and TRBJ2-1, with D possibly matching TRBD2 (6 bases). Germline V gene data show CDR1 as SGHTA and CDR2 as FQGTGA. This CDR3 spans 16 amino acids. Trimming left V 2 bases short and J 5 bases short, with 16 bases between. The CDR3 is CASSLLLGTRDNEQFF. DNA for the CDR3: TGTGCCAGCAGCTTACTATTGGGGACTCGAGACAATGAGCAGTTCTTC.

This clonotype was seen repeatedly, ten times or more. V and J are TRBV2 and TRBJ1-5; 9 bases agree with TRBD1. Germline loops: CDR1 SNHLY, CDR2 FYNNEI. The V gene end was trimmed by 5 bases and the J gene end by 6 bases; junction bases not matched to a gene: 8. This CDR3 has 15 amino acids. The CDR3, as DNA: TGTGCCAGCAGTACCCCGGGACAGGGAGCTCAGCCCCAGCATTTT. This translates into CASSTPGQGAQPQHF. Full variable domain (remainder filled in from reference TRBV2 and TRBJ1-5): EPEVTQTPSHQVTQMGQEVILRCVPISNHLYFYWYRQILGQKVEFLVSFYNNEISEKSEIFDDQFSVERPDGSNFTLKIRSTKLEDSAMYFCASSTPGQGAQPQHFGDGTRLSIL.

The CDR3: CASSFNPRNSPLHF. The CDR3 region has the DNA TGTGCCAGCAGTTTTAACCCGCGGAATTCACCCCTCCACTTT. The chain is built from TRBV12-3 or TRBV12-4 and TRBJ1-6; D is unclear. The ends were cut back, 3 bases at V and 7 bases at J, with 10 bases in the middle. CDR3 size: 14 residues.

The V call is TRBV12-5, the J call TRBJ2-5, with 9 bases matching TRBD1. Germline assignment: CDR1 LGHNT and CDR2 FRNRAP. The CDR3 covers 15 residues. Trimming took 6 bases from V and 0 from J; bases not matched to a gene: 5. CDR3 loop: CASGGTGSYQETQYF. As DNA, the CDR3 is TGTGCTAGTGGGGGGACAGGGAGCTACCAAGAGACCCAGTACTTC.

The CDR3 DNA sequence: TGTGCCAGCAGCCAAGGAACACAGGGGGCTGGGGAGCTGTTTTTT. Its translation: CASSQGTQGAGELFF. The V gene is TRBV4-2, the J gene TRBJ2-2; 9 positions match TRBD1. After removal of 1 base from V and 8 bases from J, the junction contained 5 bases not matched to a gene. CDR3 length equals 15 residues. Per germline, CDR1 LGHNA and CDR2 YNFKEQ.

The gene calls are TRBV11-2 and TRBJ2-5, with D unclear. The CDR3 spans 13 residues. The ends were cut back, 4 bases at V and 3 bases at J, with 9 bases in the middle. The germline CDR1 and CDR2 sequences are SGHAT and FQNNGV. The CDR3 sequence: CASSSPYEETQYF. The CDR3, as DNA: TGTGCCAGCAGCTCCCCCTACGAAGAGACCCAGTACTTC.

In its sample, this clonotype was seen many times. The chain joins TRBV12-3 or TRBV12-4 to TRBJ1-1; a possible D gene is TRBD1 (5 bases). This CDR3 has 15 amino acids. The germline V and J ends were trimmed by 5 bases and 4 bases, with 17 bases remaining between them. CDR3 protein: CASSRPRGEGTEAFF. The CDR3 region has the DNA TGTGCCAGCAGTCGGCCTCGGGGCGAAGGCACTGAAGCTTTCTTT.

The CDR3 sequence: CASTDQGGKMVTGELFF. The CDR3 nucleotides read TGTGCCAGCACCGACCAGGGCGGCAAAATGGTCACCGGGGAGCTGTTTTTT. The chain employs TRBV7-2 and TRBJ2-2, with D possibly TRBD1 on 5 matching bases. This CDR3 spans 17 amino acids. Trimming removed 7 bases at V and 4 bases at J, with 22 bases between. Germline assignment: CDR1 SGHTA and CDR2 FQGNSA.

This chain uses TRBV9 with TRBJ2-5; possible D gene TRBD1, 6 bases. CDR3 length: 15 residues. The V gene lost 0 bases and the J gene lost 2 bases, with 11 bases spanning the gap. Germline loops: CDR1 SGDLS, CDR2 YYNGEE. In DNA form, the CDR3 reads TGTGCCAGCAGCGTAGTCCCAGGGGTTCAAGAGACCCAGTACTTC. Translating gives CASSVVPGVQETQYF.

This clonotype was seen a few times. The chain uses TRBV20-1 and TRBJ2-5, with 9 bases lining up with TRBD2. The germline V gene encodes CDR1 DFQATT and CDR2 SNEGSKA (reference sequence). Trimming removed 0 bases from V and 4 bases from J; junction bases left unmatched: 6. This CDR3 is built from 15 residues. CDR3 sequence: CSARDLAGGRETQYF. Written as DNA, the CDR3 is TGCAGTGCTAGAGATCTGGCGGGAGGGAGAGAGACCCAGTACTTC.

The V call is TRBV7-2, the J call TRBJ2-5, with D possibly being TRBD1 or TRBD2 (5 bases each). The CDR3 is made up of 13 amino acids. In germline, CDR1 is SGHTA, CDR2 FQGNSA. Trimming shortened V by 5 bases and J by 5 bases, and 12 bases separated the two germline ends. The CDR3 here is CASSRDARETQYF. The CDR3 DNA reads as TGTGCCAGCAGCCGGGACGCAAGGGAGACCCAGTACTTC. The variable domain in full, with the rest retrieved from reference TRBV7-2 and TRBJ2-5, is GAGVSQSPSNKVTEKGKDVELRCDPISGHTALYWYRQSLGQGLEFLIYFQGNSAPDKSGLPSDRFSAERTGGSVSTLTIQRTQQEDSAVYLCASSRDARETQYFGPGTRLLVL.

J is TRBJ1-1 and V is TRBV4-1; D is undetermined. Germline lookup yields CDR1 MGHRA and CDR2 YSYEKL. The V and J ends lost 2 bases and 1 base respectively, with 11 bases between them. CDR3 length: 15 amino acids. The DNA of the CDR3 is TGCGCCAGCAGCCAAACTGTCACCAAGAACACTGAAGCTTTCTTT. Protein: CASSQTVTKNTEAFF.

J is TRBJ1-5 and V is TRBV12-3 or TRBV12-4; 10 bases align to TRBD1. CDR3 length: 16 amino acids. J lost 7 bases, V lost 2 bases, and 8 bases had no gene match. The CDR3 DNA follows: TGTGCCAGCAGTTTAAGGGACAGGGGATCCGGCCAGCCCCAGCATTTT. It codes for CASSLRDRGSGQPQHF.

The V call is TRBV29-1, the J call TRBJ1-1; TRBD1 is a possible D gene (5 bases). V gave up 6 bases and J gave up 4 bases, with 12 bases separating them. CDR1 is SQVTM, CDR2 ANQGSEA, per germline. This CDR3 is built from 12 residues. The CDR3 region is CSVTGPITEAFF. CDR3 nucleotides: TGCAGCGTAACAGGCCCAATCACTGAAGCTTTCTTT.